The present T cell receptor (beta chain) was sequenced within a study of shared clonotypes between healthy human individuals. The study's findings and limits: The study sampled only blood, and tissue repertoires likely differ.

Sequenced by immunoSEQ multiplex PCR; TCRdb stores in-frame clones only, minus some. The sample includes 400,000 to 600,000 clones, 75% to 85% of them seen just once. In its sample, this clone was seen once. Its antigen remains unidentified. Germline V gene data show CDR1 as SGHAT and CDR2 as FQNNGV. Trimming pared 5 bases from V and 10 bases from J, leaving 15 bases between. CDR3 length: 12 amino acids. Sequenced input: PBMCs. The rearrangement uses TRBV11-2 and TRBJ2-7, with D possibly being TRBD2 (6 bases). The receptor was isolated from a woman in her 40s in good health. Some clones in this sample may be carry-over from other donors' samples. The CDR3 protein is CASSKEGRPQYF. DNA for the CDR3: TGTGCCAGCAGCAAGGAGGGGCGGCCCCAGTACTTC. Full variable domain (missing parts from reference TRBV11-2 and TRBJ2-7): EAGVAQSPRYKIIEKRQSVAFWCNPISGHATLYWYQQILGQGPKLLIQFQNNGVVDDSQLPKDRFSAERLKGVDSTLKIQPAKLEDSAVYLCASSKEGRPQYFGPGTRLTVT.